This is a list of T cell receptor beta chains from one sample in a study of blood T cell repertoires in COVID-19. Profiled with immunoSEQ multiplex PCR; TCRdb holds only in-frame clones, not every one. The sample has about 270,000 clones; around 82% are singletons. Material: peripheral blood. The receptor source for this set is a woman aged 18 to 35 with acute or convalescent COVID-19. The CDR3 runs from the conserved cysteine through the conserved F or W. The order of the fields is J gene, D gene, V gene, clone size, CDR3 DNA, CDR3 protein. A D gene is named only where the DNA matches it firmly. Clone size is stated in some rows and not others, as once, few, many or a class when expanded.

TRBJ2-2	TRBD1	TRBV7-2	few	TGTGCCAGCAGCAAAGGACAGGGGAGGACCGGGGAGCTGTTTTTT	CASSKGQGRTGELFF
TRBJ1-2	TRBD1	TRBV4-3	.	TGCGCCAGCAGCCAAGATTGGGCAGGGACAGCTAACTATGGCTACACCTTC	CASSQDWAGTANYGYTF
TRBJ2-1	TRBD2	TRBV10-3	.	TGTGCCATCAGTGCGACTAGCGGGAGTATCGGTTCCTACAATGAGCAGTTCTTC	CAISATSGSIGSYNEQFF
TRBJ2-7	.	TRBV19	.	TGTGCCAGTAGTACAGGTTTTGGCAGACACGAGCAGTACTTC	CASSTGFGRHEQYF
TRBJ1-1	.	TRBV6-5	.	TGTGCCAGCAGTTACTCCATGAACACTGAAGCTTTCTTT	CASSYSMNTEAFF
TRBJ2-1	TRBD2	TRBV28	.	TGTGCCAGCAGTTTGGGGAGGGCCCCTAATGAGCAGTTCTTC	CASSLGRAPNEQFF
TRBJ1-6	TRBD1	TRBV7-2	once	TGTGCCAGCAGCCTCCCCCCGGGACAGAATTCACCCCTCCACTTT	CASSLPPGQNSPLHF
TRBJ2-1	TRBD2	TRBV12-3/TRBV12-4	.	TGTGCCAGCAGTTTTCGGGGGGTAAGTGAGCAGTTCTTC	CASSFRGVSEQFF
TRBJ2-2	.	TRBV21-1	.	TGTGCCAGCAGCAAAGACCCCTGGGTCCATAAGGACAGGTACACCGGGGAGCTGTTTTTT	CASSKDPWVHKDRYTGELFF
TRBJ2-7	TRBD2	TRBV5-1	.	TGCGCCAGCAGCCAGGAACTAGCGGGAGGAACCTACGAGCAGTACTTC	CASSQELAGGTYEQYF
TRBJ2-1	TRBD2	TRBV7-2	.	TGTGCCAGCAGCTTTCCCCTAGCGGGCGACTCCTACAATGAGCAGTTCTTC	CASSFPLAGDSYNEQFF
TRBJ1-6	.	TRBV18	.	TGTGCCAGCTCACCCGTTTCGCCTAATAATTCACCCCTCCACTTT	CASSPVSPNNSPLHF
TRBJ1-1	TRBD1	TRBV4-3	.	TGCGCCAGCAGCCAAGTAGTTGCAGGGGGTGCGGATATGGGCACTGAAGCTTTCTTT	CASSQVVAGGADMGTEAFF
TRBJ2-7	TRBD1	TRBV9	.	TGTGCCAGCAGCGTACCCCGGACAGGTGACTACGAGCAGTACTTC	CASSVPRTGDYEQYF
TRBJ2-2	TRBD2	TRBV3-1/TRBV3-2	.	TGTGCCAGCAGCCAAGACGATCTCCGCGGGAGTAATACCGGGGAGCTGTTTTTT	CASSQDDLRGSNTGELFF
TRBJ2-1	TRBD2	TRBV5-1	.	TGCGCCAGCAGCCAATCTAGGGGACTAGCGGGTGGTATAAGCTCCTACAATGAGCAGTTCTTC	CASSQSRGLAGGISSYNEQFF
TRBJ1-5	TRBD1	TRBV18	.	TGTGCCAGCTCACACCCGGGACAGGGGGACCAGCCCCAGCATTTT	CASSHPGQGDQPQHF
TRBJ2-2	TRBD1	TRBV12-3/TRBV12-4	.	TGTGCCACCAGGGGGCAGAACACCGGGGAGCTGTTTTTT	CATRGQNTGELFF
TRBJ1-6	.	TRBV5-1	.	TGCGCCAGCAGCTCCAACCCCCCGGACTCGCTGAGCTCCTATAATTCACCCCTCCACTTT	CASSSNPPDSLSSYNSPLHF
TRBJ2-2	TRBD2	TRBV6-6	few	TGTGCCAGCAGACCCGGACTAGCGGGATCCGGGGAGCTGTTTTTT	CASRPGLAGSGELFF
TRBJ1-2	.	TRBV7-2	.	TGTGCCAGCAGCTTAGCGAGTACGGGACAAGACCATGGCTACACCTTC	CASSLASTGQDHGYTF
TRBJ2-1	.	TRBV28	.	TGTGCCAGCAGTTTATTCCAACAGGGCTGGGGTGAGCAGTTCTTC	CASSLFQQGWGEQFF
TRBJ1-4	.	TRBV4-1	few	TGCGCCAGCAGCCAAGGCCGAGACGCAATGAGGGTTTTT	CASSQGRDAMRVF
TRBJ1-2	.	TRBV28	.	TGTGCCAGCAGTTTGGGGAGGAGAGAGGCTGGCTACACCTTC	CASSLGRREAGYTF
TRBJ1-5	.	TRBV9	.	TGTGCCAGCAGCCTTCAGGGTTTGGGCAATCAGCCCCAGCATTTT	CASSLQGLGNQPQHF
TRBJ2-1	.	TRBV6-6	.	TGTGCCAGCAGTTACTCGAGGCAGGGCAACAATGAGCAGTTCTTC	CASSYSRQGNNEQFF
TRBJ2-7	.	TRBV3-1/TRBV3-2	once	TGTGCCAGCAGCGCACAGGGTTTCTTCTACGAGCAGTACTTC	CASSAQGFFYEQYF
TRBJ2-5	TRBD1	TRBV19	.	TGTGCCAGCCGGGACAGGGCCGCCGGAGAGACCCAGTACTTC	CASRDRAAGETQYF
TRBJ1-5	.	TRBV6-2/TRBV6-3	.	TGTGCCAGCAGTTACCGTGTCAATCAGCCCCAGCATTTT	CASSYRVNQPQHF
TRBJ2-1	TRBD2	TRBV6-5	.	TGTGCCAGCAGTCCGCTAGCGGGAGAGAATGAGCAGTTCTTC	CASSPLAGENEQFF
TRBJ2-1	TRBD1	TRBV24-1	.	TGTGCCACCAGTGACCCCGGGACAGGCAGGATCAATGAGCAGTTCTTC	CATSDPGTGRINEQFF
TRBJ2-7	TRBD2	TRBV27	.	TGTGCCAGCAGTTACAAGCGGGATTCCTACGAGCAGTACTTC	CASSYKRDSYEQYF
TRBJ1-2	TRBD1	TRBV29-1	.	TGCAGCGTTGGACAGGGGGATGGCTACACCTTC	CSVGQGDGYTF
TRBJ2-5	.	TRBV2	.	TGTGCCAGCAGTCAGGGTAGGGAGACCCAGTACTTC	CASSQGRETQYF
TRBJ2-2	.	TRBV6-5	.	TGTGCCACCCCAGGGATAAACACCGGGGAGCTGTTTTTT	CATPGINTGELFF
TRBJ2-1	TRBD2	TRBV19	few	TGTGCCAGTAGTGTGCCGGGACTAGCGGATCCCTCCTACAATGAGCAGTTCTTC	CASSVPGLADPSYNEQFF
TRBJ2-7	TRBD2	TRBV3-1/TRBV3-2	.	TGTGCCAGCAGCTTACTAGCGCACTACGAGCAGTACTTC	CASSLLAHYEQYF
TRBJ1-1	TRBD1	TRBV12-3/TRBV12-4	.	TGTGCCAGCGCACCAGGGGGCCGGACTGAAGCTTTCTTT	CASAPGGRTEAFF